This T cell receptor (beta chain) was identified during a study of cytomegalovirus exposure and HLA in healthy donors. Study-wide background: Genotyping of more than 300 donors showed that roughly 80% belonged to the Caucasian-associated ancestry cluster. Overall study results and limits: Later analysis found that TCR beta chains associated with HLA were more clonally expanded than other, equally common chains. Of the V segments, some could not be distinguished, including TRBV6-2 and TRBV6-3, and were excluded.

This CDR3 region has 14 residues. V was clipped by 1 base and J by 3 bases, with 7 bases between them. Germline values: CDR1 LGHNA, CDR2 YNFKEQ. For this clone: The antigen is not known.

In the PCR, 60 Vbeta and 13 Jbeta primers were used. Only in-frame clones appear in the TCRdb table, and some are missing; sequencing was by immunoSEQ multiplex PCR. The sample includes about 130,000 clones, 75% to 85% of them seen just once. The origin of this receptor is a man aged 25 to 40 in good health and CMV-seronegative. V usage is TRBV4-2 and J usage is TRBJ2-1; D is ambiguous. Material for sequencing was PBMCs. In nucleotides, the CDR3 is TGTGCCAGCAGCCAAGTCCGAGACTACAATGAGCAGTTCTTC. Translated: CASSQVRDYNEQFF.